The 30 T cell receptor beta chains reported below all come from one sample, sequenced in a study of control samples from healthy donors and cancer patients. Libraries were prepared by immunoSEQ multiplex PCR; TCRdb keeps only in-frame clonotypes and omits some of them. The sample includes over 85,000 clones, 85% to 90% of them seen just once. Sequences were obtained from PBMCs. These receptors were obtained from a woman in her forties or fifties with colorectal cancer.

The rearrangement uses TRBV6-5 and TRBJ1-1; D is undetermined. V shed 7 bases and J shed 1 base, with 7 bases lying between them. The CDR3 runs 12 residues. Germline CDR1 is MNHEY and CDR2 is SVGAGI. CDR3 loop: CASIRQNTEAFF. In nucleotides, the CDR3 is TGTGCCAGCATCCGACAGAACACTGAAGCTTTCTTT.

The gene calls are TRBV2 and TRBJ1-5; 8 nucleotides line up with TRBD1. The CDR3 runs 14 residues. The J segment lost 3 bases and the V segment lost 6 bases, leaving 4 bases of the junction unmatched. CDR1 is SNHLY and CDR2 is FYNNEI in the germline V gene. CDR3 nucleotide sequence: TGTGCCAGCAGCCTGACAGGGGCCAATCAGCCCCAGCATTTT. Amino acids: CASSLTGANQPQHF.

This clone was counted a single time. The chain combines TRBV2 with TRBJ1-4, with D possibly being TRBD1 (5 bases). V gave up 10 bases and J gave up 4 bases, with 13 bases separating them. CDR3 length: 13 amino acids. Germline V gives CDR1 SNHLY, CDR2 FYNNEI. The CDR3 is CATQEGLNEKLFF. CDR3 in DNA: TGTGCCACCCAAGAGGGACTTAATGAAAAACTGTTTTTT.

The chain uses TRBV7-9 and TRBJ2-5; D is perhaps TRBD2 (5 bases). This CDR3 is 15 amino acids long. The ends were cut back, 0 bases at V and 5 bases at J, with 13 bases in the middle. CDR1 is SEHNR, CDR2 FQNEAQ, per germline (reference sequence). Here the CDR3 reads CASSLAGNGAETQYF. The CDR3 DNA sequence: TGTGCCAGCAGCTTAGCCGGGAACGGTGCGGAGACCCAGTACTTC.

This clone has a single count. V usage is TRBV4-1 and J usage is TRBJ2-4, with a possible D match to TRBD2 (5 bases). The germline V gene has CDR1 MGHRA and CDR2 YSYEKL. The V gene lost 3 bases and the J gene lost 6 bases, with 15 bases spanning the gap. The CDR3 covers 15 residues. CDR3 amino acids: CASSQPGNMGNIQYF. The CDR3 DNA sequence: TGCGCCAGCAGCCAGCCCGGGAATATGGGAAACATTCAGTACTTC.

The rearrangement uses TRBV4-3 and TRBJ2-3, with a weak D call TRBD2 (6 bases). Germline lookup yields CDR1 LGHNA and CDR2 YSLEER. The CDR3 is 18 amino acids. V was cut by 1 base and J by 2 bases, with 19 bases left in between. The DNA of the CDR3 is TGCGCCAGCAGCCAAGGGAACCAGCGGGCGACCTACACAGATACGCAGTATTTT. Amino acid sequence: CASSQGNQRATYTDTQYF.

The chain has TRBV7-2 and TRBJ2-3; the match to TRBD2 covers 12 bases. Trimming at V came to 1 base and at J to 2 bases, leaving 4 bases not matched to a gene. The CDR3 is made up of 17 amino acids. Per the germline V gene, CDR1 is SGHTA and CDR2 is FQGNSA. CDR3 residues: CASSLGLAGGHTDTQYF. The CDR3 DNA reads as TGTGCCAGCAGCTTAGGGCTAGCGGGGGGGCACACAGATACGCAGTATTTT.

The V gene is TRBV5-8, the J gene TRBJ1-6; the match to TRBD1 covers 8 bases. The CDR3 loop spans 15 amino acids. From germline, CDR1 is SGHTS and CDR2 YDEGEE. The junction had 7 bases not matched to a gene; V was cut back by 4 bases and J by 7 bases. DNA for the CDR3: TGTGCCAGCAGCCCCCGGGACAGGAGCAATTCACCCCTCCACTTT. Amino acid sequence: CASSPRDRSNSPLHF.

The chain couples TRBV28 to TRBJ1-6; D remains unclear. This CDR3 has 13 amino acids. Trimming removed 5 bases at V and 9 bases at J, with 11 bases between. From germline, CDR1 is MDHEN and CDR2 SYDVKM. As DNA, the CDR3 is TGTGCCAGCAGTCTTCAGCGGACTTCACCCCTCCACTTT. It translates to CASSLQRTSPLHF. Together with reference TRBV28 and TRBJ1-6, the CDR3 gives the full variable domain: DVKVTQSSRYLVKRTGEKVFLECVQDMDHENMFWYRQDPGLGLRLIYFSYDVKMKEKGDIPEGYSVSREKKERFSLILESASTNQTSMYLCASSLQRTSPLHFGNGTRLTVT.

The J gene is TRBJ1-5, the V gene TRBV3-1 (or the pseudogene TRBV3-2), with TRBD1 identical over 9 bases. The V gene end was trimmed by 5 bases and the J gene end by 4 bases; junction bases not matched to a gene: 6. CDR1 and CDR2 (germline): LGHDT, YNNKEL (reference sequence). This CDR3 spans 15 amino acids. CDR3: CASSIGTGLNQPQHF. In nucleotides, the CDR3 is TGTGCCAGCAGCATAGGGACAGGGCTAAATCAGCCCCAGCATTTT.

CDR3 loop: CASSFTGVSGYTF. The CDR3 DNA reads TGTGCCAGCAGTTTCACAGGGGTGTCTGGCTACACCTTC. V is TRBV27 and J is TRBJ1-2, with 7 bases that match TRBD1. The V gene end was trimmed by 3 bases and the J gene end by 7 bases; junction bases not matched to a gene: 5. The CDR3 is made up of 13 amino acids. CDR1 MNHEY and CDR2 SMNVEV come from the germline V gene (reference sequence).

V usage is TRBV4-1 and J usage is TRBJ1-5; 10 bases agree with TRBD1. Losses at the gene ends were 0 bases for V and 5 bases for J; bases not matched to a gene: 4. Looked up from germline, CDR1 is MGHRA and CDR2 is YSYEKL. The CDR3 spans 16 residues. CDR3 loop: CASSQDVDRGYQPQHF. CDR3 nucleotide sequence: TGCGCCAGCAGCCAAGATGTGGACAGGGGGTATCAGCCCCAGCATTTT.

This rearrangement joins TRBV7-9 to TRBJ2-1; D unresolved. Trimming cost V 2 bases and J 6 bases, with 5 bases left between them. Germline-derived CDR1 and CDR2 are SEHNR and FQNEAQ (reference sequence). The CDR3 covers 12 residues. The CDR3 DNA sequence: TGTGCCAGCAGCTTAACCCTCAATGAGCAGTTCTTC. As protein: CASSLTLNEQFF. Supplemented by reference TRBV7-9 and TRBJ2-1, the full variable domain reads DTGVSQNPRHKITKRGQNVTFRCDPISEHNRLYWYRQTLGQGPEFLTYFQNEAQLEKSRLLSDRFSAERPKGSFSTLEIQRTEQGDSAMYLCASSLTLNEQFFGPGTRLTVL.

This sequence joins TRBV4-3 and TRBJ1-4; tentatively, D is TRBD1 (6 bases). Germline CDR1 and CDR2: LGHNA and YSLEER. The CDR3 loop spans 16 amino acids. Trimming shortened V by 2 bases and J by 4 bases, and 14 bases separated the two germline ends. CDR3 sequence reads: CASSQMGGANNEKLFF. The CDR3 DNA sequence: TGCGCCAGCAGCCAAATGGGGGGGGCGAATAATGAAAAACTGTTTTTT.

The chain uses TRBV21-1 and TRBJ2-3; the DNA was not compared with TRBD2, the D call given in the table. TRBV21-1 is a recognized pseudogene. The CDR3 contains 12 residues. CDR3 in amino acids: CASSTPGDTQYF. DNA of the CDR3: TGTGCCAGCAGCACCCCCGGGGATACGCAGTATTTT.

The sample holds one count of this clone. J is TRBJ1-1 and V is TRBV18, with D possibly being TRBD1 (5 bases). This CDR3 contains 13 residues. The germline CDR1 and CDR2 sequences are KGHSH and LQKENI. V was trimmed by 5 bases and J by 3 bases, leaving 10 bases between them. The chain's CDR3 is CASSTGGDTEAFF. The CDR3 coding sequence is TGTGCCAGCTCAACGGGGGGGGACACTGAAGCTTTCTTT.

There are a few counts of this clone. The rearrangement links TRBV10-2 to TRBJ1-6; D call uncertain. The V end was cut by 6 bases, the J end by 3 bases, with 6 bases between. Per the germline V gene, CDR1 is WSHSY and CDR2 is SAAADI. The CDR3 is made up of 13 amino acids. The CDR3 DNA reads TGCGCCAGCAGGGCCCTCTATAATTCACCCCTCCACTTT. As protein: CASRALYNSPLHF.

The table lists this clone with many counts. This sequence joins TRBV4-1 and TRBJ1-1; 10 bases fit TRBD1. The CDR3 length is 18 residues. After removal of 0 bases from V and 5 bases from J, the junction contained 12 bases not matched to a gene. In germline, CDR1 is MGHRA, CDR2 YSYEKL. The DNA of the CDR3 is TGCGCCAGCAGCCAAGACAGAGACAGGGGGCTTGGAGTTACTGAAGCTTTCTTT. Protein sequence: CASSQDRDRGLGVTEAFF.

This chain connects TRBV6-1 to TRBJ1-2; maybe TRBD1 (6 bases). Trimming took off 2 bases at V and 7 bases at J, with 11 bases between the two ends. The CDR3 extends over 13 amino acids. In germline, CDR1 is MNHNS, CDR2 SASEGT. The CDR3 DNA sequence: TGTGCCAGCAGTGAAAGGGGGAGGGGTGGCTACACCTTC. Its translation: CASSERGRGGYTF.

The rearrangement joins TRBV2 to TRBJ2-5; 11 nucleotides match TRBD2. CDR1 and CDR2 (germline): SNHLY, FYNNEI. With 6 bases clipped from V and 5 bases from J, the junction kept 5 bases outside the gene matches. The CDR3 has 14 residues. Here the CDR3 DNA reads TGTGCCAGCAGGATAGCGGGGGGGCGGGAGACCCAGTACTTC. It specifies CASRIAGGRETQYF.

V and J are TRBV6-5 and TRBJ1-1; the D gene is possibly TRBD1 (6 bases). V was trimmed by 6 bases and J by 1 base, leaving 15 bases between them. This CDR3 is 15 amino acids long. Germline loops: CDR1 MNHEY, CDR2 SVGAGI. For the CDR3, the DNA is TGTGCCAGCAGACGTCCGGGGGGGGCGAACACTGAAGCTTTCTTT. Amino acids: CASRRPGGANTEAFF.

Regarding this clone: Other DNA sequences in the same sample also yield this CDR3. The chain uses TRBV29-1 and TRBJ2-1; no clear D gene. Germline values: CDR1 SQVTM, CDR2 ANQGSEA. There are 11 residues in the CDR3. Trimming left V 3 bases short and J 4 bases short, with 4 bases between. CDR3: CSVDSYNEQFF. The CDR3 DNA reads TGCAGCGTTGACAGTTACAATGAGCAGTTCTTC.

The rearrangement uses TRBV19 and TRBJ1-2; D is possibly TRBD1 (5 bases). The CDR3 is 14 amino acids. The V end was cut by 3 bases, the J end by 4 bases, with 12 bases between. Germline-derived CDR1 and CDR2 are LNHDA and SQIVND (reference sequence). CDR3 sequence: CASSIWGAGYGYTF. The CDR3 DNA sequence: TGTGCCAGTAGTATTTGGGGCGCGGGCTATGGCTACACCTTC.

The rearrangement uses TRBV6-5 and TRBJ1-1; D is unclear. The germline CDR1 and CDR2 sequences are MNHEY and SVGAGI. This CDR3 comprises 13 residues. V was shortened by 8 bases and J by 6 bases, with 16 bases between the two germline ends. CDR3 nucleotides: TGTGCCAGCCTTATTACCCCTGGGGCTGAAGCTTTCTTT. Its translation: CASLITPGAEAFF.

The chain recombines TRBV7-2 with TRBJ2-1, with a possible D match to TRBD2 (5 bases). Trimming took 5 bases from V and 0 from J, leaving 11 bases between them. Germline CDR1 and CDR2: SGHTA and FQGNSA. The CDR3 spans 15 residues. CDR3 loop: CASSPGLNSYNEQFF. In nucleotides, the CDR3 is TGTGCCAGCAGCCCAGGACTCAACTCCTACAATGAGCAGTTCTTC. Drawing the rest from reference TRBV7-2 and TRBJ2-1, the complete variable domain is GAGVSQSPSNKVTEKGKDVELRCDPISGHTALYWYRQSLGQGLEFLIYFQGNSAPDKSGLPSDRFSAERTGGSVSTLTIQRTQQEDSAVYLCASSPGLNSYNEQFFGPGTRLTVL.

CDR3 sequence reads: CASSQTSGGADTQYF. CDR3 nucleotide sequence: TGCGCCAGCAGCCAAACTAGCGGGGGCGCAGATACGCAGTATTTT. This rearrangement joins TRBV4-3 to TRBJ2-3, with 11 bases aligning to TRBD2. The V gene end was trimmed by 2 bases and the J gene end by 4 bases; junction bases not matched to a gene: 2. The V gene's germline CDR1 is LGHNA and CDR2 YSLEER. There are 15 residues in the CDR3.

This chain joins TRBV27 and TRBJ1-5; perhaps TRBD1 as D (5 bases). Germline V gene lookup returns CDR1 MNHEY and CDR2 SMNVEV (reference sequence). The CDR3 has 12 amino acids. The V end lost 8 bases, the J end lost 11 bases, and 16 bases lay between the germline ends. CDR3: CASGRDGRSQHF. CDR3 coding DNA: TGTGCCAGCGGGCGGGACGGCCGGTCCCAGCATTTT.

This chain uses TRBV19 with TRBJ2-5, with TRBD1 matching over 11 bases. This CDR3 is 14 amino acids long. V was pared by 5 bases and J by 4 bases, with 3 bases of the junction left unmatched. Germline CDR1 LNHDA, CDR2 SQIVND (reference sequence). The CDR3 sequence is CASSVGTGGETQYF. CDR3 DNA: TGTGCCAGTAGTGTGGGGACAGGGGGAGAGACCCAGTACTTC.

The chain uses TRBV6-1 and TRBJ1-2; D ambiguous. The CDR3 runs 14 residues. The ends were cut back, 2 bases at V and 6 bases at J, with 13 bases in the middle. Germline assignment: CDR1 MNHNS and CDR2 SASEGT. In DNA form, the CDR3 reads TGTGCCAGCAGTGAAATAGTTACCGTGAATGGCTACACCTTC. Protein: CASSEIVTVNGYTF.

This chain links TRBV12-3 or TRBV12-4 with TRBJ2-1; D call uncertain. The V end lost 1 base, the J end lost 7 bases, and 8 bases lay between the germline ends. CDR3 length equals 13 residues. The CDR3 here is CASSLGLLNEQFF. In DNA form, the CDR3 reads TGTGCCAGCAGTTTAGGACTGCTTAATGAGCAGTTCTTC.